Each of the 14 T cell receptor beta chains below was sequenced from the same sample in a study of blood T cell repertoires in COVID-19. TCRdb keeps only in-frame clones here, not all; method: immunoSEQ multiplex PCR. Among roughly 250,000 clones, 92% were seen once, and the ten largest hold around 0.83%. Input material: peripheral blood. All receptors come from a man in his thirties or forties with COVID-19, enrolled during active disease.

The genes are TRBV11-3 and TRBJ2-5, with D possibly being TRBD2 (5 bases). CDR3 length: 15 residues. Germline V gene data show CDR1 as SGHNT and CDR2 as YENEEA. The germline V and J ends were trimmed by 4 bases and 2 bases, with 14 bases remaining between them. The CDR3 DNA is TGTGCCAGCAGCTCGAGGGTTAACAATCAAGAGACCCAGTACTTC. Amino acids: CASSSRVNNQETQYF.

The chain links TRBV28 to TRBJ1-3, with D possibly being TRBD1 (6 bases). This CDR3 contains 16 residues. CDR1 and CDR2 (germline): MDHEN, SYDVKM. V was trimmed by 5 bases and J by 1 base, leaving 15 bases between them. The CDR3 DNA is TGTGCCAGCAGTCCGCCCCAGGGGTTTTCTGGAAACACCATATATTTT. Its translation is CASSPPQGFSGNTIYF.

The CDR3 DNA is TGTGCCAGCACCCAGTTGATCGGAGGGGAGCAGTACTTC. It codes for CASTQLIGGEQYF. J is TRBJ2-7 and V is TRBV5-4, with D perhaps matching TRBD2 (6 bases). The CDR3 is 13 amino acids. V gave up 6 bases and J gave up 7 bases, with 17 bases separating them. Per germline, CDR1 SGHNT and CDR2 YYREEE (reference sequence).

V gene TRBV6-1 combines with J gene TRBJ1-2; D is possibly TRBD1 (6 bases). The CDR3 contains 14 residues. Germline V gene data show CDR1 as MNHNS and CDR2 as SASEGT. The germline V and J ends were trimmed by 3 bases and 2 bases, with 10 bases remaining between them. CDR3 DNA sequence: TGTGCCAGCAGTGAGAGTAGGGGGAACTATGGCTACACCTTC. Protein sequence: CASSESRGNYGYTF.

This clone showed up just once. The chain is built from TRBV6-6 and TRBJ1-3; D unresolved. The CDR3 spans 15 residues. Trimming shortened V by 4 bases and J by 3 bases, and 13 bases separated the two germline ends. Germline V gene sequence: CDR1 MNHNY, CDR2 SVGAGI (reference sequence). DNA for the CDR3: TGTGCCAGCAGTTTCACGGGAACCTATGGAAACACCATATATTTT. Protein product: CASSFTGTYGNTIYF.

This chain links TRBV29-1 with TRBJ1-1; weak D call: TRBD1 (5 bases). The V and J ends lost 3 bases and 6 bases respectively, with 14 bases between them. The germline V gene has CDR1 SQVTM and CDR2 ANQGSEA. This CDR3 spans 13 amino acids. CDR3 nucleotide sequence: TGCAGCGTTGAGGGCAGGGCTGCCGCTGAAGCTTTCTTT. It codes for CSVEGRAAAEAFF.

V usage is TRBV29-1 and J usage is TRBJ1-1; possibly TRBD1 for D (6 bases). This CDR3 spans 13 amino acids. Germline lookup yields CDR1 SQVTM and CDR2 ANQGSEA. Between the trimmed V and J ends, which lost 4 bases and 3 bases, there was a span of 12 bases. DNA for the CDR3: TGCAGCGTTGTTGGGACAAGCGACACTGAAGCTTTCTTT. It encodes CSVVGTSDTEAFF.

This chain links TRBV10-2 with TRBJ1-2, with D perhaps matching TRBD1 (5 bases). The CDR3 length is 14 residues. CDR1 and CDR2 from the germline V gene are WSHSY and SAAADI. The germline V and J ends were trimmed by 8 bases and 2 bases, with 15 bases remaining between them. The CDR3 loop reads CASAPTDYNYGYTF. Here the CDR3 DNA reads TGCGCCAGCGCGCCGACAGATTACAACTATGGCTACACCTTC.

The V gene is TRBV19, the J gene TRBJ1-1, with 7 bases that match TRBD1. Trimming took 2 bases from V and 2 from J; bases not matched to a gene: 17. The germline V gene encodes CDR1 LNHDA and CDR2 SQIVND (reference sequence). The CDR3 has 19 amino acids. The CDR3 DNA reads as TGTGCCAGTAGTATACCCCTTGGCCGGGCCGCAGGGGGAAACACTGAAGCTTTCTTT. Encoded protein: CASSIPLGRAAGGNTEAFF.

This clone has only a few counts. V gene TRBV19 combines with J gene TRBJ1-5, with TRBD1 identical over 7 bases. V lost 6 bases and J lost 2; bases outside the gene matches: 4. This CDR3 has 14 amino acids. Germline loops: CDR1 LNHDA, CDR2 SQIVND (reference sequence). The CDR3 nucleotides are TGTGCCAGTAGACAGGGGCGCGGCAATCAGCCCCAGCATTTT. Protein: CASRQGRGNQPQHF.

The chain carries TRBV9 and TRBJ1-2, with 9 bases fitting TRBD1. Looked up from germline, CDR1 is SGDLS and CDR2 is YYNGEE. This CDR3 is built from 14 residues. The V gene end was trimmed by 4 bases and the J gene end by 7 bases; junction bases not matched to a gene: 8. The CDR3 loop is CASSPRGTGFGYTF. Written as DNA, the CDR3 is TGTGCCAGCAGCCCACGCGGGACAGGGTTTGGCTACACCTTC.

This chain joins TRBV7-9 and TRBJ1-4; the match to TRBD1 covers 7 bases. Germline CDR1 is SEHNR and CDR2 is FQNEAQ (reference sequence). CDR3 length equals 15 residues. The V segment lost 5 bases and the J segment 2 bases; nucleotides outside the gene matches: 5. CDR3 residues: CASSVGTVTNEKLFF. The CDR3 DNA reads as TGTGCCAGCAGCGTTGGGACAGTGACTAATGAAAAACTGTTTTTT.

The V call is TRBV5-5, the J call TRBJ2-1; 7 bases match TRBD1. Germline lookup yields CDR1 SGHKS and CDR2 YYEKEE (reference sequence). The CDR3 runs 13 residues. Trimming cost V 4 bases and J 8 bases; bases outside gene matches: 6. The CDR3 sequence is CASSIHRGDEQFF. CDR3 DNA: TGTGCCAGCAGCATACACAGGGGCGATGAGCAGTTCTTC.

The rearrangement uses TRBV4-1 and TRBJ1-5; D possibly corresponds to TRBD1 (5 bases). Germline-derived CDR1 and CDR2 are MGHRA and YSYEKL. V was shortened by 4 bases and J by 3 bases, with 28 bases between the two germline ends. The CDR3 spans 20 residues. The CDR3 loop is CASSLLAGDSQIRSNQPQHF. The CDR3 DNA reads TGCGCCAGCAGCCTGCTCGCAGGAGACAGCCAAATCCGCTCCAATCAGCCCCAGCATTTT.